This T cell receptor beta chain was identified in a study of shared T cell receptors in the human thymus. Assay used: immunoSEQ multiplex PCR; TCRdb lists only in-frame clones, some missing. The sample carries roughly 550,000 clones, about 80% recorded once. These data were also reused for a study on human thymus T cells. From that study: Infants served as donors; they were healthy and Finnish and were having corrective surgery for congenital heart defects. Thymus tissue for the work was resected from patients undergoing corrective heart surgery. Thymic and blood repertoires appeared to show biased V and J gene usage. Thymic repertoires of unrelated individuals were reported in related research to overlap highly.

The material sequenced was thymocytes. This TCR was recovered from a boy in the first two years of life with a congenital heart defect.

The CDR3 here is CASSQGPGLADNEQFF. In DNA, the CDR3 is TGTGCCAGCAGCCAAGGCCCGGGACTAGCGGACAATGAGCAGTTCTTC. This chain uses TRBV14 with TRBJ2-1; 11 nucleotides match TRBD2. Looked up from germline, CDR1 is SGHDN and CDR2 is FVKESK. With 1 base clipped from V and 5 bases from J, the junction kept 4 bases outside the gene matches. The CDR3 spans 16 residues.